The 8 T cell receptor beta chains below come from one sample, sequenced in a study of STAT5B mutations in CD4+ large granular lymphocyte leukemia. Sequencing used immunoSEQ multiplex PCR; TCRdb keeps in-frame clones, though not all of them. The data contain 30,000 or so clones, 65% to 75% of them seen just once; the ten biggest clones take up approximately 3%. The material sequenced was CD4+ T cells from blood buffy coats. These receptors were collected from a human donor in good health.

The CDR3 region is CASKNNRDSLNYGYTF. The CDR3 nucleotides read TGTGCCAGCAAAAACAACCGGGACAGCCTTAACTATGGCTACACCTTC. The chain joins TRBV5-4 to TRBJ1-2; 7 bases agree with TRBD1. Trimming at V came to 6 bases and at J to 1 base, leaving 12 bases not matched to a gene. The CDR3 has 16 residues. Germline V gives CDR1 SGHNT, CDR2 YYREEE (reference sequence).

This chain links TRBV4-3 with TRBJ2-7; TRBD2 might be the D (5 bases). Germline CDR1 and CDR2: LGHNA and YSLEER. The CDR3 contains 15 residues. V lost 3 bases, J lost 3 bases, and 15 bases lay in between. In nucleotides, the CDR3 is TGCGCCAGCAGCCACAGGACGGGGATACACTACGAGCAGTACTTC. It is translated as CASSHRTGIHYEQYF.

The chain links TRBV10-3 to TRBJ2-7; 12 nucleotides agree with TRBD2. The CDR3 sequence is 19 residues long. The germline CDR1 and CDR2 sequences are ENHRY and SYGVKD. V lost 4 bases to trimming and J lost 2 bases; unmatched junction nucleotides: 15. The CDR3 sequence: CAISGSTSGRPLNPYEQYF. CDR3 DNA: TGTGCCATCAGTGGTTCGACTAGCGGGAGACCTCTGAACCCCTACGAGCAGTACTTC.

V is TRBV19 and J is TRBJ2-1; 11 nucleotides agree with TRBD1. The V segment lost 0 bases and the J segment 9 bases; nucleotides outside the gene matches: 4. There are 15 residues in the CDR3. Germline V gene data show CDR1 as LNHDA and CDR2 as SQIVND (reference sequence). The CDR3 DNA reads as TGTGCCAGTAGTATAGAAGGGACAGGGGGGAGTGAGCAGTTCTTC. Residues: CASSIEGTGGSEQFF.

The chain combines TRBV6-5 with TRBJ2-5; 10 nucleotides match TRBD1. CDR1 and CDR2 from the germline V gene are MNHEY and SVGAGI. V was clipped by 6 bases and J by 3 bases; unmatched bases: 4. The CDR3 runs 14 residues. CDR3 sequence reads: CASSSGQGKETQYF. CDR3 bases: TGTGCCAGCAGCTCGGGACAGGGGAAAGAGACCCAGTACTTC.

This clone turned up a few times. The chain recombines TRBV14 with TRBJ1-1; D remains unclear. Between the trimmed V and J ends, which lost 4 bases and 4 bases, there was a span of 16 bases. Germline assignment: CDR1 SGHDN and CDR2 FVKESK. This CDR3 is 15 amino acids long. This CDR3 is CASSPISGMGTEAFF. For the CDR3, the DNA is TGTGCCAGCAGCCCAATATCGGGAATGGGCACTGAAGCTTTCTTT.

This clone was recorded only once. The chain recombines TRBV2 with TRBJ2-1, with unresolved D. Germline CDR1 reads SNHLY; CDR2 reads FYNNEI. V gave up 4 bases and J gave up 8 bases, with 6 bases separating them. This CDR3 has 11 residues. The CDR3 region is CASSVGDEQFF. The CDR3 nucleotides are TGTGCCAGCAGTGTTGGGGATGAGCAGTTCTTC. The full variable domain, in which reference TRBV2 and TRBJ2-1 provide the parts outside the CDR3, is EPEVTQTPSHQVTQMGQEVILRCVPISNHLYFYWYRQILGQKVEFLVSFYNNEISEKSEIFDDQFSVERPDGSNFTLKIRSTKLEDSAMYFCASSVGDEQFFGPGTRLTVL.

In this sample, this clone is medium-sized. The chain has TRBV6-1 and TRBJ2-4; D not resolved. Germline V gene data show CDR1 as MNHNS and CDR2 as SASEGT. The CDR3 covers 15 residues. V lost 9 bases to trimming and J lost 0 bases, with 15 bases between them. The CDR3 coding sequence is TGTGCCAGTAGGGTGGCGGAACTAGCCAAAAACATTCAGTACTTC. Translation gives CASRVAELAKNIQYF.